This T cell receptor beta chain was captured by sequencing in a study of CD8+CD57+ T cells in acquired aplastic anemia. The ends were cut back, 1 base at V and 8 bases at J, with 8 bases in the middle. Germline V lookup: CDR1 ENHRY, CDR2 SYGVKD. The CDR3 extends over 12 amino acids. This clonotype was found a few times. Profiling that covered TCR beta VDJ and CDR3 relied on genomic DNA as its template. MiXCR was run by TCRdb on the reads, yielding one entry per CDR3 protein. The data hold under 200,000 distinct CDR3 sequences, with roughly half observed a single time. Sequencing was done on patients that had shown CD8+CD57+ cell expansion by flow cytometry. Patients had received no therapy at the time of blood sampling.

This receptor was obtained from a human donor with aplastic anemia. The source material was sorted CD4+, CD8+, or CD8+CD57+ T cells (not recorded which) from PBMCs. The V call is TRBV10-3, the J call TRBJ1-2; D call uncertain. CDR3 amino acids: CAISEYSSGYTF. DNA of the CDR3: TGTGCCATCAGTGAGTATAGTAGCGGCTACACCTTC.